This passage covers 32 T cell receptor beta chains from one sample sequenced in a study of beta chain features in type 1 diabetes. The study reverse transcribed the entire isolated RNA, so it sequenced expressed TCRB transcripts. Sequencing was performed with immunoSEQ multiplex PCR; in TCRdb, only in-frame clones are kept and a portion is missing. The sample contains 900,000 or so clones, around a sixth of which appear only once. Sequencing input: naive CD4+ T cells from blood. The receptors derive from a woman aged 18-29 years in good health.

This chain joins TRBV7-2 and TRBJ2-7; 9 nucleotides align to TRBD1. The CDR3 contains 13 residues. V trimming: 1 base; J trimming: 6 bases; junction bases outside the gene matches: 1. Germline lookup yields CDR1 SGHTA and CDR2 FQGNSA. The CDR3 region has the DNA TGTGCCAGCAGCTTAGGGACAGGGGCCGAGCAGTACTTC. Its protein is CASSLGTGAEQYF.

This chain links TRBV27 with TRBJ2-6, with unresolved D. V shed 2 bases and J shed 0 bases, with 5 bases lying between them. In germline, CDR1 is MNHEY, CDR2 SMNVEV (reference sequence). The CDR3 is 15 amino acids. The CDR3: CASSLPVSGANVLTF. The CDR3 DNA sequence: TGTGCCAGCAGTTTACCAGTCTCTGGGGCCAACGTCCTGACTTTC. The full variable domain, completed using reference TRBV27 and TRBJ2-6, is EAQVTQNPRYLITVTGKKLTVTCSQNMNHEYMSWYRQDPGLGLRQIYYSMNVEVTDKGDVPEGYKVSRKEKRNFPLILESPSPNQTSLYFCASSLPVSGANVLTFGAGSRLTVL.

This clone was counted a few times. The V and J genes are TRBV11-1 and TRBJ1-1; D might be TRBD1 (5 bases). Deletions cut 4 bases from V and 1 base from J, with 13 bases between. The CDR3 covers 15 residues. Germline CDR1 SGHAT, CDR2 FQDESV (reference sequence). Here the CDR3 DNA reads TGTGCCAGCAGCTGGGGGGGACTAGCGAACACTGAAGCTTTCTTT. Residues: CASSWGGLANTEAFF.

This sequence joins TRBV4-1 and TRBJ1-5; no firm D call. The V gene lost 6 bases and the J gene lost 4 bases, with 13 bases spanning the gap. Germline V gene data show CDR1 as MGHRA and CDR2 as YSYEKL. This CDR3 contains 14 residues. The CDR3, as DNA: TGCGCCAGCAGTCAGATATATGGTAATCAGCCCCAGCATTTT. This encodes CASSQIYGNQPQHF.

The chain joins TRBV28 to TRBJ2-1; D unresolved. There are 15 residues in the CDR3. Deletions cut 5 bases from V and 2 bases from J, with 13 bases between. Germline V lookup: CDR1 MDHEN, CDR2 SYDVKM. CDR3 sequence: CASSPPGRPYNEQFF. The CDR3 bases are TGTGCCAGCAGTCCCCCCGGGCGGCCCTACAATGAGCAGTTCTTC.

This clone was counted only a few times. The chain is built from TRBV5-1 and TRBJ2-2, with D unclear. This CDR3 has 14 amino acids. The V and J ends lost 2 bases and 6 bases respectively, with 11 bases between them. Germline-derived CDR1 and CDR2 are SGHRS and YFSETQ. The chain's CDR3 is CASSLSRLSGELFF. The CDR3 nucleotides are TGCGCCAGCAGCTTAAGTCGGTTGTCCGGGGAGCTGTTTTTT.

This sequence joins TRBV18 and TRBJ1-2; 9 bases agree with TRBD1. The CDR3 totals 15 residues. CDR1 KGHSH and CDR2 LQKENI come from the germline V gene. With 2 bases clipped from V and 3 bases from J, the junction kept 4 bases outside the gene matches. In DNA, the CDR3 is TGTGCCAGCTCACCAGGGACAGGGCCTGACTATGGCTACACCTTC. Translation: CASSPGTGPDYGYTF.

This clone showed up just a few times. CDR3 coding DNA: TGTGCCAGCAGCGGAGCCGGGACTAGCTCCACAGATACGCAGTATTTT. It yields the protein CASSGAGTSSTDTQYF. This chain connects TRBV9 to TRBJ2-3; TRBD2 matches at 9 bases. The CDR3 is made up of 16 amino acids. With V trimmed by 3 bases and J by 2 bases, 7 bases remained unmatched. CDR1 and CDR2 from the germline V gene are SGDLS and YYNGEE.

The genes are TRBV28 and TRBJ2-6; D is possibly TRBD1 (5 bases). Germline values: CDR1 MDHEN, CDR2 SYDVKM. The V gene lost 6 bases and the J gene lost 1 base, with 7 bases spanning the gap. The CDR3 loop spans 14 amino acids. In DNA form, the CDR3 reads TGTGCCAGCAGATCAGGGTCTGGGGCCAACGTCCTGACTTTC. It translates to CASRSGSGANVLTF. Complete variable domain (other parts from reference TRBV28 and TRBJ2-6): DVKVTQSSRYLVKRTGEKVFLECVQDMDHENMFWYRQDPGLGLRLIYFSYDVKMKEKGDIPEGYSVSREKKERFSLILESASTNQTSMYLCASRSGSGANVLTFGAGSRLTVL.

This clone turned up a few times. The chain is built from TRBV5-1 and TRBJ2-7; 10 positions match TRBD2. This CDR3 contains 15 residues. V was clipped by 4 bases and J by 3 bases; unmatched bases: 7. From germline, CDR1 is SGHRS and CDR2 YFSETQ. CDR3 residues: CASSPLGTSVYEQYF. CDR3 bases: TGCGCCAGCAGCCCTCTCGGGACTAGCGTCTACGAGCAGTACTTC.

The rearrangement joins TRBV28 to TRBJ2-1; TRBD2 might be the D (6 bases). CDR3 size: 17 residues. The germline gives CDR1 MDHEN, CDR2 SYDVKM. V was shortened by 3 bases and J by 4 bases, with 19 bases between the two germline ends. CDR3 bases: TGTGCCAGCAGTTTCTCCCTAGCGCAAAAGGTATACAATGAGCAGTTCTTC. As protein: CASSFSLAQKVYNEQFF.

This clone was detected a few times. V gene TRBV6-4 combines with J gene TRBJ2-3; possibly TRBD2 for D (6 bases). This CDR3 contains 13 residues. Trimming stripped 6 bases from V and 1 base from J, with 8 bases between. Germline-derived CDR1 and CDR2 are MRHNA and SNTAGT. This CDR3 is CASRASGTDTQYF. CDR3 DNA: TGTGCCAGCAGGGCTAGCGGCACAGATACGCAGTATTTT.

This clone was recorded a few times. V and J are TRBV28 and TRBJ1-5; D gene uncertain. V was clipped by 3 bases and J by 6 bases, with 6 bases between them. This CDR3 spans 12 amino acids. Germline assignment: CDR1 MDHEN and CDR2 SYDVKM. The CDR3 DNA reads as TGTGCCAGCAGTTTCTCTTTTCAGCCCCAGCATTTT. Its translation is CASSFSFQPQHF. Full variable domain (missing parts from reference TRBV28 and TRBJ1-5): DVKVTQSSRYLVKRTGEKVFLECVQDMDHENMFWYRQDPGLGLRLIYFSYDVKMKEKGDIPEGYSVSREKKERFSLILESASTNQTSMYLCASSFSFQPQHFGDGTRLSIL.

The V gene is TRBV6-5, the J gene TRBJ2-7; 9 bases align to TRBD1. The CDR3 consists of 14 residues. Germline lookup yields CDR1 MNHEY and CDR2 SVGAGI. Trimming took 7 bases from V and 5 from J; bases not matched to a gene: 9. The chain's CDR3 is CASKQQGAADEQYF. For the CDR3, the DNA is TGTGCCAGCAAACAACAGGGGGCCGCCGACGAGCAGTACTTC.

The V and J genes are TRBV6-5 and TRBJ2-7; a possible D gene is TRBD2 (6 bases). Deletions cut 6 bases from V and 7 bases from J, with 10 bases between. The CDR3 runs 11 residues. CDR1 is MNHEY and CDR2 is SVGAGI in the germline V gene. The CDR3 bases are TGTGCCAGCAGGGGGACTTCGGAGCAGTACTTC. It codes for CASRGTSEQYF.

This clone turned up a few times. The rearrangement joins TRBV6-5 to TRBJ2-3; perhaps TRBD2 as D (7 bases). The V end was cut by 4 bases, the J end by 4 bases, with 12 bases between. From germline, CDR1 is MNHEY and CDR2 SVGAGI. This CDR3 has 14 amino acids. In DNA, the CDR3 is TGTGCCAGCAGTTTAGGGGGAGGGTCAGATACGCAGTATTTT. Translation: CASSLGGGSDTQYF.

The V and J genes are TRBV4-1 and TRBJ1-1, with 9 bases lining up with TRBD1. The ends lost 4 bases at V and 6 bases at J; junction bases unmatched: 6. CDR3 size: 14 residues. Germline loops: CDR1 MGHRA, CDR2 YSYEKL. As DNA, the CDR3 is TGCGCCAGCAGCCTGACGACAGGGGGGTCTGAAGCTTTCTTT. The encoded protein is CASSLTTGGSEAFF.

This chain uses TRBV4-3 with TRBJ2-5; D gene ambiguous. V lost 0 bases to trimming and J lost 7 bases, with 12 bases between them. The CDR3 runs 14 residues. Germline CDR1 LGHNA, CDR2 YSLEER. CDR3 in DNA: TGCGCCAGCAGCCAAGACCATTCCCTGAGGACCCAGTACTTC. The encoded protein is CASSQDHSLRTQYF.

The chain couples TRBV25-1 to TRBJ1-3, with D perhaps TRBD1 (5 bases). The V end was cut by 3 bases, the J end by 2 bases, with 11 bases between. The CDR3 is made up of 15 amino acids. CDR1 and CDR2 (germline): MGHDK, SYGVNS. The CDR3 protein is CASSDWTRPGNTIYF. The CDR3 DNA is TGTGCCAGCAGTGATTGGACAAGGCCTGGAAACACCATATATTTT.

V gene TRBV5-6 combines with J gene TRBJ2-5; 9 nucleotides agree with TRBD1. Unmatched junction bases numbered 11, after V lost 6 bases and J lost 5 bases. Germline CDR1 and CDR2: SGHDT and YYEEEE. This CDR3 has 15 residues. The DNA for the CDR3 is TGTGCCAGCACCCTTACAGGGGGCGGGCGGGAGACCCAGTACTTC. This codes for CASTLTGGGRETQYF.

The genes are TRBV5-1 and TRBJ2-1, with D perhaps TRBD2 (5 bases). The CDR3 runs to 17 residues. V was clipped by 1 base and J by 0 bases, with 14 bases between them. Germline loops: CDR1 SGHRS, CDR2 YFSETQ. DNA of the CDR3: TGCGCCAGCAGCTTGCCGGCCGAGGGATCCTCCTACAATGAGCAGTTCTTC. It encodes CASSLPAEGSSYNEQFF.

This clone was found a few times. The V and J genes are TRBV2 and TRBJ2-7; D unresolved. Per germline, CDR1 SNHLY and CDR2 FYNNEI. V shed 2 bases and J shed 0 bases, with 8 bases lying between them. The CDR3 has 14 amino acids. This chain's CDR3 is CASSERTYSYEQYF. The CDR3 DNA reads TGTGCCAGCAGTGAACGTACATACTCCTACGAGCAGTACTTC.

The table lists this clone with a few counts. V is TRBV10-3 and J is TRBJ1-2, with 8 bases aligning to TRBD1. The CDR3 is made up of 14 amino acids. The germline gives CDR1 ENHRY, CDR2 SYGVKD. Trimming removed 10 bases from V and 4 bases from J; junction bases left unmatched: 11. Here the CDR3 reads CATMGQARSYGYTF. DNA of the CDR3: TGTGCCACCATGGGACAGGCCCGATCCTATGGCTACACCTTC.

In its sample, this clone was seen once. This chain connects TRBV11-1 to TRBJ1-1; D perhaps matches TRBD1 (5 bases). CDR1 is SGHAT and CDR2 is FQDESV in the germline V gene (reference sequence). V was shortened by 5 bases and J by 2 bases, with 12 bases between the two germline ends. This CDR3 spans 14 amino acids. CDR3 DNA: TGTGCCAGCAGCCACGGGGGATCCAACACTGAAGCTTTCTTT. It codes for CASSHGGSNTEAFF. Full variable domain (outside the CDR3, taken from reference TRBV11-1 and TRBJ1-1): EAEVAQSPRYKITEKSQAVAFWCDPISGHATLYWYRQILGQGPELLVQFQDESVVDDSQLPKDRFSAERLKGVDSTLKIQPAELGDSAMYLCASSHGGSNTEAFFGQGTRLTVV.

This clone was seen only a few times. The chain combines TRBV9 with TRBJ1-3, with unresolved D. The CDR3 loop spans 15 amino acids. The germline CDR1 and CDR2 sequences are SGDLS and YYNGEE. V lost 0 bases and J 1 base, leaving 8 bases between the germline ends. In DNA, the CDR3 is TGTGCCAGCAGCGTAGAGGGAGTTTCTGGAAACACCATATATTTT. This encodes CASSVEGVSGNTIYF.

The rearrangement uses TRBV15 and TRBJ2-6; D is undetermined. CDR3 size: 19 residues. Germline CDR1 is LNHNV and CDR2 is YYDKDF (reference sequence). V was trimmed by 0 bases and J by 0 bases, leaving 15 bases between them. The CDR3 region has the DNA TGTGCCACCAGCAGAGACCGTGGGTCTGCTGACTCTGGGGCCAACGTCCTGACTTTC. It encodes CATSRDRGSADSGANVLTF.

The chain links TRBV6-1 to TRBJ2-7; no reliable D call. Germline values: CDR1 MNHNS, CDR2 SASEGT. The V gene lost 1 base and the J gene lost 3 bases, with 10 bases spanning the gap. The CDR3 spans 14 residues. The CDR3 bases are TGTGCCAGCAGTGAAGTATCCGGCAGCTACGAGCAGTACTTC. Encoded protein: CASSEVSGSYEQYF.

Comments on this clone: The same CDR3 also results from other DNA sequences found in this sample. The CDR3 sequence: CASSLATYEQYF. The CDR3 DNA reads TGTGCCAGCAGCTTAGCAACCTACGAGCAGTACTTC. The V gene is TRBV7-2, the J gene TRBJ2-7; D is unclear. In germline, CDR1 is SGHTA, CDR2 FQGNSA. The V end lost 0 bases, the J end lost 2 bases, and 2 bases lay between the germline ends. The CDR3 consists of 12 residues.

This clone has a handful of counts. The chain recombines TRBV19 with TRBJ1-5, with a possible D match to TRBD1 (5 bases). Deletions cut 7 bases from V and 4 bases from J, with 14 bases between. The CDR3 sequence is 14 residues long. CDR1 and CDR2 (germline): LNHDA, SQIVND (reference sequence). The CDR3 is CASNSNRLNQPQHF. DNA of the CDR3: TGTGCCAGTAACTCGAACAGGTTGAATCAGCCCCAGCATTTT.

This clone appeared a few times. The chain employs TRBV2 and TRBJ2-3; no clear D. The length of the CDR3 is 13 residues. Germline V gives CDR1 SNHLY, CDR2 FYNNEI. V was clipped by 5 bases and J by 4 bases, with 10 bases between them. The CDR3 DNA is TGTGCCAGCAGTCTCTACGGCCCAGATACGCAGTATTTT. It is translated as CASSLYGPDTQYF.

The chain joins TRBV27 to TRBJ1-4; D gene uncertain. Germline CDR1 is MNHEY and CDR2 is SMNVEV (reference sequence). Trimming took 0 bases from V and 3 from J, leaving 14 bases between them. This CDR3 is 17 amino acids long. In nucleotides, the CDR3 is TGTGCCAGCAGTTTATCGTCAGAGGGCGCATCTAATGAAAAACTGTTTTTT. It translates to CASSLSSEGASNEKLFF. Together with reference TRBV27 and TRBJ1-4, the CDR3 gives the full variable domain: EAQVTQNPRYLITVTGKKLTVTCSQNMNHEYMSWYRQDPGLGLRQIYYSMNVEVTDKGDVPEGYKVSRKEKRNFPLILESPSPNQTSLYFCASSLSSEGASNEKLFFGSGTQLSVL.

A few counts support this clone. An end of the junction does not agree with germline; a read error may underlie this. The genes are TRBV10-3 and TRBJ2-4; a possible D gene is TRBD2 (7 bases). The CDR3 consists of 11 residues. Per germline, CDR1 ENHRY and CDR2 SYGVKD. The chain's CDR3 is CAISEGGGHHF. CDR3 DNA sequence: TGTGCCATCAGTGAAGGGGGGGGACACCACTTC.